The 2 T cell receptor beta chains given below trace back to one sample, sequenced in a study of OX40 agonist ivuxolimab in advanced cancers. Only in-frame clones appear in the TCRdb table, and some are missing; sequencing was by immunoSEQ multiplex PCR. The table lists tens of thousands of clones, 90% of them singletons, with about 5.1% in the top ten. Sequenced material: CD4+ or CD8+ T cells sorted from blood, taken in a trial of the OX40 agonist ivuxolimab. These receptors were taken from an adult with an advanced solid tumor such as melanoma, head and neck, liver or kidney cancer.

Written as DNA, the CDR3 is TGTGCCAGCAGCCAAGATATTTTTAACTATGGCTACACCTTC. Translation gives CASSQDIFNYGYTF. V usage is TRBV4-2 and J usage is TRBJ1-2; D not resolved. The length of the CDR3 is 14 residues. V gave up 0 bases and J gave up 1 base, with 6 bases separating them. Looked up from germline, CDR1 is LGHNA and CDR2 is YNFKEQ.

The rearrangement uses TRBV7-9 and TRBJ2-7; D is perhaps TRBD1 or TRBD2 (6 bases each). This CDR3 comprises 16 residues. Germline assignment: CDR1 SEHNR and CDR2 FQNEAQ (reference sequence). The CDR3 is CANRAPPPGANYEQYF. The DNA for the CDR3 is TGTGCAAACCGCGCGCCACCGCCGGGGGCGAACTACGAGCAGTACTTC.